This T cell receptor beta chain was found in a study of memory CD4+ T cells and cytomegalovirus serostatus. Single viable CD3+CD4+CD8-CD45RO+ cells were sorted as the memory CD4+ T cells. Sequencing was performed with immunoSEQ multiplex PCR; in TCRdb, only in-frame clones are kept and a portion is missing. The data hold 60,000 to 70,000 clones, with roughly three quarters observed a single time. The CDR3 runs to 15 residues. Trimming left V 5 bases short and J 4 bases short, with 17 bases between. Germline loops: CDR1 SGHTA, CDR2 FQGTGA. This TCR was sampled from an adult in good health and CMV-seropositive. V usage is TRBV7-3 and J usage is TRBJ2-5, with D perhaps matching TRBD2 (6 bases). The sample comprised memory CD4+ T cells from blood. CDR3 region: CASSPTGGNGETQYF. In nucleotides, the CDR3 is TGTGCCAGCAGCCCAACAGGCGGGAACGGAGAGACCCAGTACTTC.